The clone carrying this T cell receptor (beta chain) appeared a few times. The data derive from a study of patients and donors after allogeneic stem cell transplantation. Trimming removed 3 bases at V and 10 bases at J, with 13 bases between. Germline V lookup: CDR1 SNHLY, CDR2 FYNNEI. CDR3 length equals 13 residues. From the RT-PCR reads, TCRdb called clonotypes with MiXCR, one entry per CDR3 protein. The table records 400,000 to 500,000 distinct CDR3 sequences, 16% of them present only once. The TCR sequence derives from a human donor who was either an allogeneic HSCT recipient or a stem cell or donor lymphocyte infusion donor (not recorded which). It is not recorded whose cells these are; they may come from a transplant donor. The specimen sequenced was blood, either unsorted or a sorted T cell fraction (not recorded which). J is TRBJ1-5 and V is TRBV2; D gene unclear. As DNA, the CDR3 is TGTGCCAGCAGTGACGGTAACACTCTACCCCAGCATTTT. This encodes CASSDGNTLPQHF.